The 28 T cell receptor beta chains below were found in one sample sequenced in a study of cytotoxic CD8 clonotypes in ibrutinib-treated CLL. Generated by immunoSEQ multiplex PCR, the TCRdb table keeps only in-frame clones and is missing some. The data hold some 93,000 clones, with about 78% observed a single time. The source was PBMCs, collected after 12 months of ibrutinib treatment. These receptors came from a human donor with chronic lymphocytic leukemia.

CDR3 nucleotide sequence: TGTGCCAGCAGCTTAACGGGTTTGGACAGGGGGCTTCAGCCCCAGCATTTT. Amino acids: CASSLTGLDRGLQPQHF. The V and J genes are TRBV7-2 and TRBJ1-5; 11 bases match TRBD1. Germline assignment: CDR1 SGHTA and CDR2 FQGNSA. The CDR3 length is 17 residues. V trimming: 2 bases; J trimming: 6 bases; junction bases outside the gene matches: 9.

This chain connects TRBV7-9 to TRBJ1-1; D unclear. Germline V gives CDR1 SEHNR, CDR2 FQNEAQ (reference sequence). This CDR3 is 17 amino acids long. Trimming stripped 1 base from V and 0 bases from J, with 15 bases between. Written as DNA, the CDR3 is TGTGCCAGCAGCTTAGTGAGGCTGTCCGGAGTGAACACTGAAGCTTTCTTT. This sequence encodes CASSLVRLSGVNTEAFF.

This clone was observed a handful of times. The rearrangement uses TRBV5-1 and TRBJ2-3, with TRBD2 as a possible D gene (5 bases). The germline V gene encodes CDR1 SGHRS and CDR2 YFSETQ. V lost 0 bases and J 0 bases, leaving 14 bases between the germline ends. This CDR3 contains 17 residues. For the CDR3, the DNA is TGCGCCAGCAGCTTGGCCGGTGGACTCGTTAGCACAGATACGCAGTATTTT. This codes for CASSLAGGLVSTDTQYF.

The rearrangement links TRBV7-2 to TRBJ2-5, with 10 bases lining up with TRBD2. This CDR3 has 14 amino acids. V shed 4 bases and J 6 bases; nucleotides not matched to a gene: 5. CDR1 is SGHTA and CDR2 is FQGNSA in the germline V gene. CDR3 residues: CASSWGLAPKTQYF. The CDR3 coding sequence is TGTGCCAGCAGCTGGGGACTAGCGCCAAAGACCCAGTACTTC.

V and J are TRBV7-9 and TRBJ2-7, with D unclear. Germline CDR1 and CDR2: SEHNR and FQNEAQ (reference sequence). V was cut by 5 bases and J by 5 bases, with 10 bases left in between. The CDR3 length is 12 residues. CDR3 sequence reads: CASSPRANEQYF. CDR3 DNA: TGTGCCAGCAGCCCTCGGGCCAACGAGCAGTACTTC.

The chain carries TRBV6-5 and TRBJ2-7; D perhaps matches TRBD1 (5 bases). V lost 1 base and J lost 7, with 17 bases in between. The CDR3 length is 15 residues. Germline V gene sequence: CDR1 MNHEY, CDR2 SVGAGI. DNA of the CDR3: TGTGCCAGCAGTTACTTAAGGGGTTCTCGGTTGGAGCAGTACTTC. This encodes CASSYLRGSRLEQYF.

The chain is built from TRBV6-6 and TRBJ2-7; 7 positions agree with TRBD1. The CDR3 spans 14 residues. Germline V gene sequence: CDR1 MNHNY, CDR2 SVGAGI (reference sequence). Trimming cost V 4 bases and J 11 bases; bases outside gene matches: 14. CDR3 sequence (DNA): TGTGCCAGCAGTTCCGGGACAGCCTTAATTGTAAAGTACTTC. It yields the protein CASSSGTALIVKYF.

The chain has TRBV2 and TRBJ1-5, with D hard to call. CDR1 is SNHLY, CDR2 FYNNEI, per germline. This CDR3 region has 15 residues. V dropped 5 bases and J dropped 1 base, with 12 bases sitting between them. CDR3 loop: CASSTDERSNQPQHF. In nucleotides, the CDR3 is TGTGCCAGCAGTACCGACGAAAGGAGCAATCAGCCCCAGCATTTT.

The gene calls are TRBV6-5 and TRBJ2-7, with D uncertain. The ends were cut back, 6 bases at V and 3 bases at J, with 15 bases in the middle. This CDR3 region has 14 residues. The germline V gene has CDR1 MNHEY and CDR2 SVGAGI. The DNA for the CDR3 is TGTGCCAGCAGGTCGTCTGGGTACGTCTACGAGCAGTACTTC. Amino acid sequence: CASRSSGYVYEQYF.

This chain connects TRBV7-9 to TRBJ2-5; D remains ambiguous. The CDR3 runs 14 residues. In germline, CDR1 is SEHNR, CDR2 FQNEAQ (reference sequence). Trimming took off 2 bases at V and 2 bases at J, with 9 bases between the two ends. The CDR3 sequence: CASSLWGSQETQYF. DNA for the CDR3: TGTGCCAGCAGCTTATGGGGTAGTCAAGAGACCCAGTACTTC.

The rearrangement links TRBV2 to TRBJ2-6; 7 bases match TRBD1. CDR3 length: 18 residues. The germline V gene encodes CDR1 SNHLY and CDR2 FYNNEI. V trimming: 5 bases; J trimming: 2 bases; junction bases outside the gene matches: 12. CDR3 region: CASSQIRQGDAGANVLTF. The CDR3 coding sequence is TGTGCCAGCAGTCAAATAAGACAGGGTGATGCTGGGGCCAACGTCCTGACTTTC. The full variable domain, with the rest looked up from reference TRBV2 and TRBJ2-6, is EPEVTQTPSHQVTQMGQEVILRCVPISNHLYFYWYRQILGQKVEFLVSFYNNEISEKSEIFDDQFSVERPDGSNFTLKIRSTKLEDSAMYFCASSQIRQGDAGANVLTFGAGSRLTVL.

The chain carries TRBV30 and TRBJ2-2; 7 nucleotides align to TRBD1. The V and J ends lost 5 bases and 5 bases, in that order; junction bases with no gene match: 2. Germline CDR1 and CDR2: GTSNPN and SVGIG (reference sequence). The CDR3 is 12 amino acids. The CDR3 is CAWGQATGELFF. The CDR3 DNA reads as TGTGCCTGGGGACAGGCGACCGGGGAGCTGTTTTTT. The whole variable domain, filled in from reference TRBV30 and TRBJ2-2, reads SQTIHQWPATLVQPVGSPLSLECTVEGTSNPNLYWYRQAAGRGLQLLFYSVGIGQISSEVPQNLSASRPQDRQFILSSKKLLLSDSGFYLCAWGQATGELFFGEGSRLTVL.

V is TRBV25-1 and J is TRBJ1-1, with 8 bases matching TRBD1. Germline lookup yields CDR1 MGHDK and CDR2 SYGVNS. After removal of 6 bases from V and 6 bases from J, the junction contained 12 bases not matched to a gene. This CDR3 spans 15 amino acids. The CDR3 sequence is CASRGTGGDGAEAFF. As DNA, the CDR3 is TGTGCCAGCAGAGGAACAGGGGGAGACGGTGCTGAAGCTTTCTTT.

The chain is built from TRBV7-2 and TRBJ2-1; TRBD1 matches 9 bases. CDR3 size: 18 residues. The trim removed 1 base at V and 1 base at J, leaving 8 bases unmatched. Germline V lookup: CDR1 SGHTA, CDR2 FQGNSA. CDR3 amino acids: CASSLVGAGTGSYNEQFF. The CDR3 nucleotides read TGTGCCAGCAGCTTAGTAGGAGCCGGGACAGGGTCCTACAATGAGCAGTTCTTC.

Within the sample, this clone is medium-sized (0.01 to 0.1%). The chain has TRBV4-2 and TRBJ2-2; 10 bases are shared with TRBD1. The CDR3 sequence is 16 residues long. Germline values: CDR1 LGHNA, CDR2 YNFKEQ. V was pared by 8 bases and J by 5 bases, with 11 bases of the junction left unmatched. CDR3 DNA: TGTGCCAGCGGGCGGAACCGGGACAGGGGAACCGGGGAGCTGTTTTTT. It translates to CASGRNRDRGTGELFF.

This clone was found a few times. The chain links TRBV7-9 to TRBJ1-5; no clear D. Germline V gene sequence: CDR1 SEHNR, CDR2 FQNEAQ (reference sequence). With 4 bases removed from V and 11 bases from J, the gap between germline ends came to 15 bases. The length of the CDR3 is 13 residues. The CDR3 coding sequence is TGTGCCAGCAGCTCGCCGGATTCGGACGCCCAGCATTTT. Protein sequence: CASSSPDSDAQHF.

The chain employs TRBV9 and TRBJ2-2; the D gene is possibly TRBD1 (6 bases). V was clipped by 2 bases and J by 3 bases, with 8 bases between them. CDR1 is SGDLS and CDR2 is YYNGEE in the germline V gene. The CDR3 consists of 14 residues. The CDR3 reads CASSVPGDTGELFF. As DNA, the CDR3 is TGTGCCAGCAGCGTCCCAGGGGACACCGGGGAGCTGTTTTTT.

The chain uses TRBV4-3 and TRBJ2-1; a weak D match, TRBD2 (5 bases). V was cut by 0 bases and J by 10 bases, with 13 bases left in between. The CDR3 runs to 14 residues. Germline CDR1 reads LGHNA; CDR2 reads YSLEER. CDR3 bases: TGCGCCAGCAGCCAAGATAACGGGGTTGAGGAGCAGTTCTTC. Protein sequence: CASSQDNGVEEQFF.

The V gene is TRBV11-3, the J gene TRBJ1-1; D gene ambiguous. The CDR3 is 16 amino acids. The germline gives CDR1 SGHNT, CDR2 YENEEA. V dropped 0 bases and J dropped 1 base, with 12 bases sitting between them. The CDR3 reads CASSLDGRSSNTEAFF. CDR3 in DNA: TGTGCCAGCAGCTTAGATGGGAGGAGTTCGAACACTGAAGCTTTCTTT. Full variable domain (missing parts from reference TRBV11-3 and TRBJ1-1): EAGVVQSPRYKIIEKKQPVAFWCNPISGHNTLYWYLQNLGQGPELLIRYENEEAVDDSQLPKDRFSAERLKGVDSTLKIQPAELGDSAVYLCASSLDGRSSNTEAFFGQGTRLTVV.

This chain connects TRBV25-1 to TRBJ1-2, with TRBD1 matching over 7 bases. J was trimmed by 1 base and V by 1 base; bases with no gene match: 3. This CDR3 contains 15 residues. CDR1 is MGHDK, CDR2 SYGVNS, per germline. CDR3 region: CASSEWTGRNYGYTF. The CDR3 region has the DNA TGTGCCAGCAGTGAATGGACAGGTCGTAACTATGGCTACACCTTC.

The chain carries TRBV10-3 and TRBJ2-7; 8 bases line up with TRBD1. Germline CDR1 is ENHRY and CDR2 is SYGVKD. The CDR3 totals 12 residues. Losses at the gene ends were 11 bases for V and 2 bases for J; bases not matched to a gene: 5. The CDR3 loop is CAANRGTYEQYF. The CDR3 coding sequence is TGTGCCGCTAACAGGGGGACCTACGAGCAGTACTTC.

V and J are TRBV9 and TRBJ2-1; 11 bases agree with TRBD2. Trimming at V came to 4 bases and at J to 0 bases, leaving 12 bases not matched to a gene. The CDR3 is made up of 19 amino acids. CDR1 and CDR2 from the germline V gene are SGDLS and YYNGEE. The CDR3 region is CASSPGASGGFSSYNEQFF. The DNA of the CDR3 is TGTGCCAGCAGCCCGGGGGCTAGCGGGGGGTTCAGCTCCTACAATGAGCAGTTCTTC.

On this clone: This clone may be a read error of a much larger clone one base away. This rearrangement joins TRBV4-2 to TRBJ1-2; D unclear. CDR1 LGHNA and CDR2 YNFKEQ come from the germline V gene. The CDR3 is made up of 14 amino acids. The V end was cut by 0 bases, the J end by 2 bases, with 7 bases between. The CDR3 nucleotides are TGTGCCAGCAGCCAAGACGGAGGGAACTATGGCTACACCTTC. This sequence encodes CASSQDGGNYGYTF.

The chain joins TRBV6-4 to TRBJ2-2; 15 bases are shared with TRBD2. J gave up 6 bases and V 8 bases, and 1 base lay outside the gene matches. Per germline, CDR1 MRHNA and CDR2 SNTAGT. This CDR3 spans 14 amino acids. The CDR3 DNA is TGTGCCAGCCGGACTAGCGGGGGGGCCGGGGAGCTGTTTTTT. It is translated as CASRTSGGAGELFF.

This clone was observed a few times. The chain links TRBV7-2 to TRBJ2-7; TRBD2 matches 8 bases. V trimming: 3 bases; J trimming: 4 bases; junction bases outside the gene matches: 2. Germline V gives CDR1 SGHTA, CDR2 FQGNSA. The CDR3 runs 13 residues. The CDR3 is CASSFGGVYEQYF. The CDR3 nucleotides read TGTGCCAGCAGCTTCGGGGGGGTTTACGAGCAGTACTTC.

The genes are TRBV28 and TRBJ2-1; TRBD1 aligns across 11 bases. CDR3 size: 15 residues. With 3 bases clipped from V and 9 bases from J, the junction kept 7 bases outside the gene matches. CDR1 is MDHEN and CDR2 is SYDVKM in the germline V gene. The CDR3 protein is CASSFGTGGQSEQFF. The CDR3 coding sequence is TGTGCCAGCAGTTTTGGGACAGGGGGTCAAAGTGAGCAGTTCTTC.

The chain employs TRBV5-1 and TRBJ2-2; D is undetermined. The ends were cut back, 1 base at V and 2 bases at J, with 3 bases in the middle. CDR1 is SGHRS, CDR2 YFSETQ, per germline. This CDR3 has 13 amino acids. CDR3 in amino acids: CASSLLNTGELFF. CDR3 bases: TGCGCCAGCAGCTTGCTCAACACCGGGGAGCTGTTTTTT.

This clone came up a few times. At the DNA level, this CDR3 is encoded by other sequences in the same sample as well. V usage is TRBV25-1 and J usage is TRBJ2-5; D gene unclear. This CDR3 contains 11 residues. Germline V lookup: CDR1 MGHDK, CDR2 SYGVNS. Between the trimmed V and J ends, which lost 6 bases and 4 bases, there was a span of 6 bases. The CDR3 protein is CASRRTETQYF. The CDR3 DNA reads as TGTGCCAGCAGGAGGACAGAGACCCAGTACTTC.